Below are 18 T cell receptor beta chains sequenced from a single sample in a study of blood T cell repertoires in COVID-19. The protocol was immunoSEQ multiplex PCR, while the TCRdb copy is restricted to in-frame clones and leaves out a portion. This table holds some 70,000 clones, 65% to 90% found once. Sequenced sample: peripheral blood. The receptors derive from an elderly man with acute or convalescent COVID-19.

The chain employs TRBV30 and TRBJ2-7; a weak D match, TRBD1 (5 bases). Per germline, CDR1 GTSNPN and CDR2 SVGIG (reference sequence). The V gene lost 0 bases and the J gene lost 11 bases, with 14 bases spanning the gap. The CDR3 covers 12 residues. CDR3 residues: CAWSVGAVIEYF. The CDR3 coding sequence is TGTGCCTGGAGTGTTGGGGCAGTCATAGAGTACTTC.

The V gene is TRBV6-1, the J gene TRBJ2-7; D uncertain. This CDR3 is built from 13 residues. CDR1 is MNHNS and CDR2 is SASEGT in the germline V gene. Trimming removed 2 bases from V and 3 bases from J, with 8 bases in between. The CDR3 region has the DNA TGTGCCAGCAGTGAAATTGGCCACTACGAGCAGTACTTC. Protein: CASSEIGHYEQYF.

This chain links TRBV9 with TRBJ2-1, with 7 bases matching TRBD1. The CDR3 runs to 13 residues. The V gene end was trimmed by 2 bases and the J gene end by 8 bases; junction bases not matched to a gene: 4. Germline CDR1 reads SGDLS; CDR2 reads YYNGEE. The CDR3 is CASSVLTGHEQFF. The CDR3 coding sequence is TGTGCCAGCAGCGTCTTGACAGGGCATGAGCAGTTCTTC. The variable domain in full, with the rest retrieved from reference TRBV9 and TRBJ2-1, is DSGVTQTPKHLITATGQRVTLRCSPRSGDLSVYWYQQSLDQGLQFLIQYYNGEERAKGNILERFSAQQFPDLHSELNLSSLELGDSALYFCASSVLTGHEQFFGPGTRLTVL.

The CDR3 region is CASSLEERNTIYF. The CDR3 bases are TGTGCCAGCAGCCTTGAGGAAAGGAACACCATATATTTT. The rearrangement joins TRBV7-3 to TRBJ1-3; D is uncertain. CDR3 length: 13 amino acids. CDR1 and CDR2 (germline): SGHTA, FQGTGA. V was pared by 5 bases and J by 7 bases, with 12 bases between.

Here the CDR3 reads CATSTHTGELFF. The CDR3 nucleotides are TGTGCCACCAGCACTCACACCGGGGAGCTGTTTTTT. The V gene is TRBV15, the J gene TRBJ2-2; D uncertain. V shed 4 bases and J shed 3 bases, with 3 bases lying between them. Germline V lookup: CDR1 LNHNV, CDR2 YYDKDF (reference sequence). This CDR3 is built from 12 residues.

This clone was seen just once. The chain uses TRBV19 and TRBJ1-5; 7 nucleotides match TRBD1. Trimming cost V 7 bases and J 4 bases; bases outside gene matches: 7. The length of the CDR3 is 14 residues. Germline loops: CDR1 LNHDA, CDR2 SQIVND (reference sequence). The CDR3 DNA reads as TGTGCCAGTACCCTAGGACAGGCTAATCAGCCCCAGCATTTT. It codes for CASTLGQANQPQHF.

J is TRBJ1-1 and V is TRBV7-9; D gene ambiguous. V lost 1 base, J lost 2 bases, and 8 bases lay in between. The CDR3 runs 14 residues. Germline CDR1 and CDR2: SEHNR and FQNEAQ (reference sequence). The CDR3 DNA sequence: TGTGCCAGCAGCTTAGGTCAGGAAAACACTGAAGCTTTCTTT. Amino acids: CASSLGQENTEAFF.

The rearrangement joins TRBV6-6 to TRBJ1-1; D is ambiguous. Germline values: CDR1 MNHNY, CDR2 SVGAGI (reference sequence). The CDR3 runs 15 residues. Trimming took 5 bases from V and 5 from J, leaving 18 bases between them. CDR3 nucleotides: TGTGCCAGCAGTCCTGGCTTGGCAGCGAGGACTGAAGCTTTCTTT. Translation: CASSPGLAARTEAFF.

This clone was recorded a few times. The chain is built from TRBV2 and TRBJ1-6; 7 nucleotides line up with TRBD1. Per the germline V gene, CDR1 is SNHLY and CDR2 is FYNNEI. This CDR3 has 13 residues. V gave up 6 bases and J gave up 10 bases; unmatched junction bases: 6. CDR3 residues: CASRMTGNSPLHF. In nucleotides, the CDR3 is TGTGCCAGCAGAATGACAGGGAACTCACCCCTCCACTTT.

This chain uses TRBV5-4 with TRBJ2-7, with a tentative D call TRBD1 (5 bases). This CDR3 has 16 amino acids. Trimming removed 0 bases at V and 6 bases at J, with 19 bases between. Germline V gives CDR1 SGHNT, CDR2 YYREEE (reference sequence). The CDR3 DNA reads as TGTGCCAGCAGCTTGGCCGAGGAGACAGTACTTCGCGAGCAGTACTTC. Amino acids: CASSLAEETVLREQYF.

The chain carries TRBV4-3 and TRBJ1-4; the D is unclear. CDR1 LGHNA and CDR2 YSLEER come from the germline V gene. The V end was cut by 0 bases, the J end by 5 bases, with 13 bases between. This CDR3 spans 16 amino acids. The CDR3: CASSQDGTGRNEKLFF. CDR3 DNA: TGCGCCAGCAGCCAAGACGGTACGGGGAGGAATGAAAAACTGTTTTTT.

This clone showed up many times. V gene TRBV21-1 combines with J gene TRBJ2-7; the table's TRBD2 call for D was not verified on the DNA. TRBV21-1 is shown as a pseudogene. The CDR3 extends over 21 amino acids. The CDR3 loop reads CASSKVLVFWRESRETYEQYF. CDR3 DNA sequence: TGTGCCAGCAGCAAAGTATTAGTTTTTTGGCGGGAGTCGCGGGAGACCTACGAGCAGTACTTC.

The gene calls are TRBV5-1 and TRBJ2-1; 7 positions agree with TRBD1. Germline V gene sequence: CDR1 SGHRS, CDR2 YFSETQ. The V and J ends lost 2 bases and 7 bases, in that order; junction bases with no gene match: 6. This CDR3 has 14 amino acids. The CDR3 DNA reads as TGCGCCAGCAGCTTTTTTGGACAGGAAAATGAGCAGTTCTTC. Protein sequence: CASSFFGQENEQFF. Full variable domain (outside the CDR3, taken from reference TRBV5-1 and TRBJ2-1): KAGVTQTPRYLIKTRGQQVTLSCSPISGHRSVSWYQQTPGQGLQFLFEYFSETQRNKGNFPGRFSGRQFSNSRSEMNVSTLELGDSALYLCASSFFGQENEQFFGPGTRLTVL.

The J gene is TRBJ1-4, the V gene TRBV7-9, with 7 bases fitting TRBD1. Germline CDR1 is SEHNR and CDR2 is FQNEAQ (reference sequence). The CDR3 length is 14 residues. With V trimmed by 5 bases and J by 7 bases, 7 bases remained unmatched. CDR3 amino acids: CASSHRGLGEKLFF. CDR3 bases: TGTGCCAGCAGCCACAGGGGATTGGGTGAAAAACTGTTTTTT.

A few counts support this clone. The chain carries TRBV10-3 and TRBJ2-1, with 8 bases identical to TRBD1. Unmatched junction bases numbered 8, after V lost 6 bases and J lost 4 bases. The CDR3 covers 15 residues. Per the germline V gene, CDR1 is ENHRY and CDR2 is SYGVKD. The CDR3 protein is CAISPRDRPYNEQFF. The CDR3 DNA follows: TGTGCCATCAGCCCGCGGGACAGGCCATACAATGAGCAGTTCTTC.

Only a few counts were recorded for this clone. The V call is TRBV9, the J call TRBJ2-1; tentative D call: TRBD1 (6 bases). Trimming shortened V by 4 bases and J by 9 bases, and 17 bases separated the two germline ends. CDR1 SGDLS and CDR2 YYNGEE come from the germline V gene. This CDR3 is built from 14 residues. The CDR3 DNA is TGTGCCAGCAGCACGTCAGGGGTAGCCGGTGAGCAGTTCTTC. Its protein is CASSTSGVAGEQFF. Filled out from reference TRBV9 and TRBJ2-1, the complete variable domain reads DSGVTQTPKHLITATGQRVTLRCSPRSGDLSVYWYQQSLDQGLQFLIQYYNGEERAKGNILERFSAQQFPDLHSELNLSSLELGDSALYFCASSTSGVAGEQFFGPGTRLTVL.

The V and J genes are TRBV6-1 and TRBJ1-5; D is perhaps TRBD1 (6 bases). V was clipped by 6 bases and J by 0 bases, with 9 bases between them. Germline CDR1 and CDR2: MNHNS and SASEGT. This CDR3 contains 14 residues. In nucleotides, the CDR3 is TGTGCCAGCAGACCGGACAGTAGCAATCAGCCCCAGCATTTT. Translation gives CASRPDSSNQPQHF.

The V call is TRBV28, the J call TRBJ1-6; no definite D call. The germline gives CDR1 MDHEN, CDR2 SYDVKM. The length of the CDR3 is 14 residues. The V end was cut by 3 bases, the J end by 7 bases, with 10 bases between. CDR3 coding DNA: TGTGCCAGCAGTTTGGAGTACGTAAATTCACCCCTCCACTTT. It specifies CASSLEYVNSPLHF.